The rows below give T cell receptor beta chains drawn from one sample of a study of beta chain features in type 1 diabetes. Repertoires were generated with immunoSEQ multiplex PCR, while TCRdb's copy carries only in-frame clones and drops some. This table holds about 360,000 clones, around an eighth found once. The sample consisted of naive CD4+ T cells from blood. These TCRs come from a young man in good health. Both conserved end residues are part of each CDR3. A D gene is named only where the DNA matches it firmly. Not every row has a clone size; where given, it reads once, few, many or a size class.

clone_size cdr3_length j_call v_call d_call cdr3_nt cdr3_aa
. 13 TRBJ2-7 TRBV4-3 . TGCGCCAGCAGCCACGGAGAGGCCTACGAGCAGTACTTC CASSHGEAYEQYF
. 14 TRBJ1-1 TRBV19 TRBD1 TGTGCCAGTAGGAGGACAGGGGGCTACACTGAAGCTTTCTTT CASRRTGGYTEAFF
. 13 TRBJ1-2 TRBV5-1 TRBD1 TGCGCCAGCAGCTTGGTGGACAGGGCTGGCTACACCTTC CASSLVDRAGYTF
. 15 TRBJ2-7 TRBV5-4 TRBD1 TGTGCCAGCAGCTTGGTGGGGACAGGGGGCTACGAGCAGTACTTC CASSLVGTGGYEQYF
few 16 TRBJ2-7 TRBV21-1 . TGTGCCAGCAGCACCCCCCTAGGCGCTGTCGACCACGAGCAGTACTTC CASSTPLGAVDHEQYF
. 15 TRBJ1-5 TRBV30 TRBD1 TGTGCCTGGAGTGTCACAGGGGGCGGGTATGAGCCCCAGCATTTT CAWSVTGGGYEPQHF
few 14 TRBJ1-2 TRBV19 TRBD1 TGTGCCGCAAAATCCGCGGACAGGGATACTGGCTACACCTTC CAAKSADRDTGYTF
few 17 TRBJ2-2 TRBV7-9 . TGTGCCAGCAGCCCTAGGCTTGGACAGCCGAACACCGGGGAGCTGTTTTTT CASSPRLGQPNTGELFF
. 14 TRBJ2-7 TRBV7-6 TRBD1 TGTGCCAGCAGCCAGAGACAGGGGAGGTACGAGCAGTACTTC CASSQRQGRYEQYF
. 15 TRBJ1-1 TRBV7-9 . TGTGCCAGCAGCTTAGCATTGAGGGTGAACACTGAAGCTTTCTTT CASSLALRVNTEAFF
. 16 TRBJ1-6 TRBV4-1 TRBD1 TGCGCCAGCAGCCTCCTCCAAGGGACAGGGAATTCACCCCTCCACTTT CASSLLQGTGNSPLHF
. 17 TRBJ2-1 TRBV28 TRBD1 TGTGCCAGCAGTAACACACGTGGGACAGGGTATTTTGGTGAGCAGTTCTTC CASSNTRGTGYFGEQFF
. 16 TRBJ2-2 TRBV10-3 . TGTGCCATCAATACTGGTAGCGGATCGAACACCGGGGAGCTGTTTTTT CAINTGSGSNTGELFF
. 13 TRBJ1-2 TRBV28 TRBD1 TGTGCCAGCACCGAACAGGGGGCGGACGGCTACACCTTC CASTEQGADGYTF
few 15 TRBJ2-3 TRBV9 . TGTGCCAGCAGCGTAGCTGGCGGGAGCACAGATACGCAGTATTTT CASSVAGGSTDTQYF
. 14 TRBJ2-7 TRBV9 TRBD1 TGTGCCAGCAGCATGGGGGACAGGGGCTACGAGCAGTACTTC CASSMGDRGYEQYF
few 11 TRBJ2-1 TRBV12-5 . TGTGCTAGTGGTTTGAGGGGTGAGCAGTTCTTC CASGLRGEQFF
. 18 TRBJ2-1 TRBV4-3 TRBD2 TGCGCCAGCAGCCAAAGTTATACCGGGACTAGACTCTGGGGGGAGCAGTTCTTC CASSQSYTGTRLWGEQFF
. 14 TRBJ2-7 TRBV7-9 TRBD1 TGTGCCAGCAGCTTCGGGACAGGGCAGGACGAGCAGTACTTC CASSFGTGQDEQYF
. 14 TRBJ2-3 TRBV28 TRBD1 TGTGCCAGCAGTGGGACAGGGGACACAGTAACGCAGTATTTT CASSGTGDTVTQYF
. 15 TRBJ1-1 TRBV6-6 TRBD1 TGTGCCAGCAGTTACTCGTACAGGGGGCACACTGAAGCTTTCTTT CASSYSYRGHTEAFF
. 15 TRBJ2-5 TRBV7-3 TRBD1 TGTGCCAGCAGCGTAGTACAGGGGGATTTAGAGACCCAGTACTTC CASSVVQGDLETQYF
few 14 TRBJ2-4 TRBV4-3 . TGCGCCAGCAGCCACGACGCGGCGCGGGGCATTCAGTACTTC CASSHDAARGIQYF
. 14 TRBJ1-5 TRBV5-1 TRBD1 TGCGCCAGCAGCTTGACAGGGGGTTTTGAGCCCCAGCATTTT CASSLTGGFEPQHF
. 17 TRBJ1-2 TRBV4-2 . TGTGCCAGCAGCCAAGACCCTGGGAGGGTGACTAACTATGGCTACACCTTC CASSQDPGRVTNYGYTF
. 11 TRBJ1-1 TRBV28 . TGTGCCAGCAGTTTACAGGGAATAGCTTTCTTT CASSLQGIAFF
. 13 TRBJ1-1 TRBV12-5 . TGTGCTAGTGCAATACAGGTGAACACTGAAGCTTTCTTT CASAIQVNTEAFF
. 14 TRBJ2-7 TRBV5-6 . TGTGCCAGCAGCTTTAGGACAGCAACCTACGAGCAGTACTTC CASSFRTATYEQYF
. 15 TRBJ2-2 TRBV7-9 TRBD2 TGTGCCAGCATTACCGGGACTAGTTTTACCGGGGAGCTGTTTTTT CASITGTSFTGELFF
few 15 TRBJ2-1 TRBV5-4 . TGTGCCAGCAGCTTGGAGGCTAGCAGCGACAATGAGCAGTTCTTC CASSLEASSDNEQFF
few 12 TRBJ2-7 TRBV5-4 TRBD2 TGTGCCTATAGCGGGAGACGATACGAGCAGTACTTC CAYSGRRYEQYF
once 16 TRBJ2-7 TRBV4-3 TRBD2 TGCGCCAGCAGCCAAGTCGCCAGCGGGGGATCCTACGAGCAGTACTTC CASSQVASGGSYEQYF
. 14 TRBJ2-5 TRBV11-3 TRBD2 TGTGCCAGCAGCTTCGATACTAGCGATGAGACCCAGTACTTC CASSFDTSDETQYF
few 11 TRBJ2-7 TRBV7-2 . TGTGCCAGCAGCCCAAACTACGAGCAGTACTTC CASSPNYEQYF
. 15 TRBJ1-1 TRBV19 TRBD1 TGTGCCAGTAGTATAGACCAGGGGGGCGTCACTGAAGCTTTCTTT CASSIDQGGVTEAFF
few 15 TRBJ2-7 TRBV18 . TGTGCCAGCTCACCACAAATGGACAGCCGCCACGAGCAGTACTTC CASSPQMDSRHEQYF
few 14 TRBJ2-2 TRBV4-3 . TGCGCCAGCAGCCGTACTAAGAACACCGGGGAGCTGTTTTTT CASSRTKNTGELFF
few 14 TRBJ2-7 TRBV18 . TGTGCCAGCTCACCGGCGGGACAGCCTTACGAGCAGTACTTC CASSPAGQPYEQYF
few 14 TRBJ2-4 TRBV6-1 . TGTGCCAGCAGCCTCGCGAGCCCCAGGGACATTCAGTACTTC CASSLASPRDIQYF
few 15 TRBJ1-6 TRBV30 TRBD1 TGTGCCTGGAGTGGGGACAGGGCCTATAATTCACCCCTCCACTTT CAWSGDRAYNSPLHF
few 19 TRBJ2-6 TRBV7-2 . TGTGCCAGCAGCTTAGCGGGCGGGGGCTACTTTCCTGGGGCCAACGTCCTGACTTTC CASSLAGGGYFPGANVLTF
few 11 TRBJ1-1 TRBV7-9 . TGTGCCAGCAGCTTAACGGGGGTAGCTTTCTTT CASSLTGVAFF
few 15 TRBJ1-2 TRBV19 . TGTGCCAGTAGTATAGGAGGCCGGGTGGACTATGGCTACACCTTC CASSIGGRVDYGYTF
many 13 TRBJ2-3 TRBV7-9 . TGTGCCAGCAGCTTAGCTGGCGGTCGTACGCAGTATTTT CASSLAGGRTQYF
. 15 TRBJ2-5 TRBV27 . TGTGCCAGCAGTTCACGCCTAGGCGGGACAGTTACCCAGTACTTC CASSSRLGGTVTQYF
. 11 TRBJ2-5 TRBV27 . TGTGCCAGCAGCAACACCGAGACCCAGTACTTC CASSNTETQYF
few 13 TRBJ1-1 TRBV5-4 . TGTGCCAGCAGCTTGATGGCGGGGACTGAAGCTTTCTTT CASSLMAGTEAFF
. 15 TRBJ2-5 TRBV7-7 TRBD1 TGTGCTAGCAGCTCAGTCAGGACAGGGGTTGAGACCCAGTACTTC CASSSVRTGVETQYF
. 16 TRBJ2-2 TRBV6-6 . TGTGCCAGCAGACCCCTCGGGGAGTGGAACACCGGGGAGCTGTTTTTT CASRPLGEWNTGELFF
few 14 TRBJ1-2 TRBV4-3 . TGCGCCAGCAGCCCGGGCCAGGGGCTGGTTGGCTACACCTTC CASSPGQGLVGYTF
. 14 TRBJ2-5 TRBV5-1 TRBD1 TGCGCCAGCAGCTTCCCCGACAGGGCAGAGACCCAGTACTTC CASSFPDRAETQYF